One TCR beta chain is described in this entry. The TCR beta repertoire was assessed by survey-level immunoSEQ sequencing. TCRdb's table, derived via immunoSEQ multiplex PCR, lists solely in-frame clones and lacks some. The repertoire holds 45,000 to 60,000 clones, with over 90% as singletons. Trimming stripped 3 bases from V and 2 bases from J, with 9 bases between. This CDR3 region has 14 residues. Germline assignment: CDR1 MNHEY and CDR2 SVGAGI. The sequenced sample was PBMCs. This TCR was recovered from a man in his forties with rheumatoid arthritis. The V call is TRBV6-5, the J call TRBJ2-3; D remains unclear. The CDR3 nucleotides read TGTGCCAGCAGTTATGAAATCGCCACAGATACGCAGTATTTT. The encoded protein is CASSYEIATDTQYF.